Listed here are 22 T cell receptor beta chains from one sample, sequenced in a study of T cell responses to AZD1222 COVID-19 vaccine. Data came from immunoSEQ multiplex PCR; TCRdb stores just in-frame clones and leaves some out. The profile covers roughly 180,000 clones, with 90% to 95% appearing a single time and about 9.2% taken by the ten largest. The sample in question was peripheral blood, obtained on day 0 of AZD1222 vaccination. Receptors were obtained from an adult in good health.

The CDR3 is CATSVGRYNEQFF. Here the CDR3 DNA reads TGTGCCACCAGTGTCGGGCGGTACAATGAGCAGTTCTTC. The V gene is TRBV24-1, the J gene TRBJ2-1; D gene ambiguous. Germline V gene data show CDR1 as KGHDR and CDR2 as SFDVKD. V was trimmed by 5 bases and J by 4 bases, leaving 8 bases between them. This CDR3 contains 13 residues.

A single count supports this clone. The DNA of the CDR3 is TGTGCCAGCAACCCCTCGGGACTAGCGGGAGGTTTGGCAATTGAGCAGTTCTTC. This sequence encodes CASNPSGLAGGLAIEQFF. The chain is built from TRBV9 and TRBJ2-1, with 15 bases matching TRBD2. V lost 6 bases to trimming and J lost 9 bases; unmatched junction nucleotides: 16. This CDR3 has 18 amino acids. Per the germline V gene, CDR1 is SGDLS and CDR2 is YYNGEE.

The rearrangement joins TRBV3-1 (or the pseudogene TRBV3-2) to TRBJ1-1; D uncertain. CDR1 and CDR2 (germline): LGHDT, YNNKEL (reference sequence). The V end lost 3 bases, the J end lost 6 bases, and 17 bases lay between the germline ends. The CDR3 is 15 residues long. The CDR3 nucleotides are TGTGCCAGCAGCCATGACACATCCAGAAGATCTGAAGCTTTCTTT. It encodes CASSHDTSRRSEAFF.

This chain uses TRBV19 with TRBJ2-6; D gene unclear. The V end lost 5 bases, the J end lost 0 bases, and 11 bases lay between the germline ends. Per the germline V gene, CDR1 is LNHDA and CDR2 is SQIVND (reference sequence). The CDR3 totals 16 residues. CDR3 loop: CASSQFGSSGANVLTF. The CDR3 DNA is TGTGCCAGTAGTCAATTTGGTTCCTCTGGGGCCAACGTCCTGACTTTC.

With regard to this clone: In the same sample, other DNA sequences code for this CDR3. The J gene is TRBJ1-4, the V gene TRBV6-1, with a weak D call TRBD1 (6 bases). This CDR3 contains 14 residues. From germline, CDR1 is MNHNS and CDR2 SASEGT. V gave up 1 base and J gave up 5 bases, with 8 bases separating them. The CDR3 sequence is CASSEGQGNEKLFF. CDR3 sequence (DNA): TGTGCCAGCAGTGAAGGTCAGGGGAATGAAAAACTGTTTTTT.

The CDR3 is CASSLNVLAGWGEQFF. As DNA, the CDR3 is TGTGCCAGCAGCCTAAACGTCCTAGCGGGATGGGGTGAGCAGTTCTTC. The chain recombines TRBV14 with TRBJ2-1; 9 positions match TRBD2. Germline V gives CDR1 SGHDN, CDR2 FVKESK. The J segment lost 9 bases and the V segment lost 4 bases, leaving 13 bases of the junction unmatched. The CDR3 sequence is 16 residues long.

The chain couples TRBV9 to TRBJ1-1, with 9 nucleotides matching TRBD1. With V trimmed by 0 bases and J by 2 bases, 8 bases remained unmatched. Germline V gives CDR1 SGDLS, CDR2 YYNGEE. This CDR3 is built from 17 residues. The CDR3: CASSVVPTGGGNTEAFF. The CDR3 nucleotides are TGTGCCAGCAGCGTAGTCCCGACAGGGGGAGGAAACACTGAAGCTTTCTTT.

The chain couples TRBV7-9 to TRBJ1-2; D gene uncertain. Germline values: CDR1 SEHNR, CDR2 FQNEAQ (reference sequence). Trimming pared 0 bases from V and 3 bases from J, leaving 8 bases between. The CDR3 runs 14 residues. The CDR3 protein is CASSLARTDYGYTF. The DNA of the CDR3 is TGTGCCAGCAGCTTAGCTCGAACGGACTATGGCTACACCTTC.

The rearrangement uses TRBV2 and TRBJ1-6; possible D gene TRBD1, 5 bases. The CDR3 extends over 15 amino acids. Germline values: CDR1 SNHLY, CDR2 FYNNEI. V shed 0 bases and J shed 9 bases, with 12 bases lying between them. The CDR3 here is CASSEALRGVSPLHF. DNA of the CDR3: TGTGCCAGCAGTGAAGCGCTTCGGGGGGTTTCACCCCTCCACTTT. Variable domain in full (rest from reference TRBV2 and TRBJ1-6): EPEVTQTPSHQVTQMGQEVILRCVPISNHLYFYWYRQILGQKVEFLVSFYNNEISEKSEIFDDQFSVERPDGSNFTLKIRSTKLEDSAMYFCASSEALRGVSPLHFGNGTRLTVT.

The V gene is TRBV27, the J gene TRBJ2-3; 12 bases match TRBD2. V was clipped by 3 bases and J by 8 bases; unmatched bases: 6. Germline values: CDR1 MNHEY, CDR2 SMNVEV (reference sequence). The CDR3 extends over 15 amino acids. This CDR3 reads CASSFLAGGPGTQYF. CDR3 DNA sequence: TGTGCCAGCAGTTTTCTAGCGGGAGGGCCGGGTACGCAGTATTTT.

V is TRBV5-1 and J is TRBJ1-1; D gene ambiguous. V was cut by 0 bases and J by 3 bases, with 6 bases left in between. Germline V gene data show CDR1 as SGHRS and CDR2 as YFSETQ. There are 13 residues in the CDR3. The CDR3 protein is CASSLEMDTEAFF. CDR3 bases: TGCGCCAGCAGCTTGGAAATGGACACTGAAGCTTTCTTT.

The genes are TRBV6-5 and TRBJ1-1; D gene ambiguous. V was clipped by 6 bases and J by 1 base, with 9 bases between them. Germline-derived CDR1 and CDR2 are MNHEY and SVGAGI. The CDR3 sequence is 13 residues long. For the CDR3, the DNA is TGTGCCAGCAGCAAAGTAGCGAACACTGAAGCTTTCTTT. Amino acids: CASSKVANTEAFF.

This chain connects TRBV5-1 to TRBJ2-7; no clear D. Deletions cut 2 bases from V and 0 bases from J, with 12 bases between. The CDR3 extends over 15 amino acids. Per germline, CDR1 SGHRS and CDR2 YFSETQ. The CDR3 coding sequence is TGCGCCAGCAGCTTACGGACGCCGAGCTCCTACGAGCAGTACTTC. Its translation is CASSLRTPSSYEQYF.

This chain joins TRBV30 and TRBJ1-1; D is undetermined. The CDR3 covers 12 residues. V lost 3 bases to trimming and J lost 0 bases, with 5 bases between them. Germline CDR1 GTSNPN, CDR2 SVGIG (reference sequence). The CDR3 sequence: CAWSTLNTEAFF. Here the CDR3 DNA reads TGTGCCTGGAGCACGCTGAACACTGAAGCTTTCTTT.

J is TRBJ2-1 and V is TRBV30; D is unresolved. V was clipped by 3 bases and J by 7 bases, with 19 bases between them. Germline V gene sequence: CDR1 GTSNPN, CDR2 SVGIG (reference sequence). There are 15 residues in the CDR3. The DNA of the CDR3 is TGTGCCTGGAGGCTCGCAGGCCCCATTGGGAATGAGCAGTTCTTC. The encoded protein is CAWRLAGPIGNEQFF.

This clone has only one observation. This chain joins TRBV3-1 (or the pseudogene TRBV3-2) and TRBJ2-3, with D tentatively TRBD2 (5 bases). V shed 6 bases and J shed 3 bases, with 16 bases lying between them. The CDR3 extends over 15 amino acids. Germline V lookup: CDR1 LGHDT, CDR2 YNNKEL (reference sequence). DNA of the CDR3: TGTGCCAGCAGTGACGGACTTCGCACTACAGATACGCAGTATTTT. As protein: CASSDGLRTTDTQYF.

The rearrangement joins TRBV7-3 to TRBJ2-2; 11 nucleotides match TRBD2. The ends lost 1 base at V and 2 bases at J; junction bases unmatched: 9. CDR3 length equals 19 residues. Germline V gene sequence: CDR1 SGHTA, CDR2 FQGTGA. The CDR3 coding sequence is TGTGCCAGCAGCTTAAATTTAGCTAGCGGGAGGATTAACACCGGGGAGCTGTTTTTT. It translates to CASSLNLASGRINTGELFF.

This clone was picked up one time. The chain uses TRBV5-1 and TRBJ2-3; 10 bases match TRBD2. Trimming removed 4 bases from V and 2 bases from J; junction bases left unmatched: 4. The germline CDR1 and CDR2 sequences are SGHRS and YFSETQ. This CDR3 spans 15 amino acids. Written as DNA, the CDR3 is TGCGCCAGCAGCGCGGGACTAGCGCACACAGATACGCAGTATTTT. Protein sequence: CASSAGLAHTDTQYF.

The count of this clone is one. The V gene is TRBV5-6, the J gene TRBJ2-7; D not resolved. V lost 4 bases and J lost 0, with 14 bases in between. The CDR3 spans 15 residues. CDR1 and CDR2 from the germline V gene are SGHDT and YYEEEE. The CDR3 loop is CASSRPHASSYEQYF. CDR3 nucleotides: TGTGCCAGCAGCCGACCCCACGCAAGCTCCTACGAGCAGTACTTC.

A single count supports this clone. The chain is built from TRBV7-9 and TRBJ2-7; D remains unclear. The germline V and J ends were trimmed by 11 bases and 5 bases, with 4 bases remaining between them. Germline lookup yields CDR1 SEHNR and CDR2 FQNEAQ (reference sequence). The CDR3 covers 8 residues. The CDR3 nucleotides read TGTGCCGGGGACGAGCAGTACTTC. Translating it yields CAGDEQYF.

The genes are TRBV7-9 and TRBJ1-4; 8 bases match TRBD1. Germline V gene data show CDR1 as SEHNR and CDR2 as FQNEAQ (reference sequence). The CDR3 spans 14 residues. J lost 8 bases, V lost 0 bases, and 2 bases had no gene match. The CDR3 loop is CASSLASGGEKLFF. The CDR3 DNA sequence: TGTGCCAGCAGCTTAGCTTCAGGGGGCGAAAAACTGTTTTTT. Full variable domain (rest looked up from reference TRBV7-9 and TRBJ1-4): DTGVSQNPRHKITKRGQNVTFRCDPISEHNRLYWYRQTLGQGPEFLTYFQNEAQLEKSRLLSDRFSAERPKGSFSTLEIQRTEQGDSAMYLCASSLASGGEKLFFGSGTQLSVL.

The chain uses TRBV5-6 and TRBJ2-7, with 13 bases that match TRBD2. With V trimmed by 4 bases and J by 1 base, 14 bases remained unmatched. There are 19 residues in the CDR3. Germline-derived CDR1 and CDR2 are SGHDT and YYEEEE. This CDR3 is CASSPGVLAGGRGSYEQYF. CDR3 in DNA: TGTGCCAGCAGCCCGGGGGTACTAGCGGGAGGGCGCGGGTCCTACGAGCAGTACTTC.